The 11 T cell receptor beta chains presented below share a single source sample, sequenced in a study of cytomegalovirus exposure and HLA in healthy donors. 60 Vbeta and 13 Jbeta primers were used in PCR. The data were produced by immunoSEQ multiplex PCR, yet TCRdb's version contains in-frame clones alone and is incomplete. There are under 200,000 clones in the sample; 77% occur only once, and roughly 7.3% lies in the top ten. The sequencing input was PBMCs. Source of these receptors: a male donor in good health and CMV-seropositive.

The V call is TRBV6-1, the J call TRBJ2-5; 12 bases match TRBD2. The closer fit of TRBJ2-7 to the DNA end suggests the J call may be wrong. CDR3 length: 16 amino acids. Germline V gene sequence: CDR1 MNHNS, CDR2 SASEGT. The CDR3 DNA follows: TGTGCCAGCAGTGAACTAGCGGGGGGGAGCTCCTACGAGCAGTACTTC. Translated: CASSELAGGSSYEQYF.

In this sample, this clone turned up a few times. The rearrangement uses TRBV4-3 and TRBJ1-1; 9 bases match TRBD1. Trimming cost V 0 bases and J 1 base; bases outside gene matches: 6. This CDR3 region has 17 residues. The V gene's germline CDR1 is LGHNA and CDR2 YSLEER. CDR3 nucleotides: TGCGCCAGCAGCCAAGATATACCGGGACAGGGGAACACTGAAGCTTTCTTT. It codes for CASSQDIPGQGNTEAFF.

CDR3 sequence reads: CASRRENTIYF. The DNA of the CDR3 is TGTGCCAGCAGGAGGGAGAACACCATATATTTT. The J gene is TRBJ1-3, the V gene TRBV6-6, with D uncertain. The CDR3 loop spans 11 amino acids. V lost 6 bases and J 7 bases, leaving 7 bases between the germline ends. From germline, CDR1 is MNHNY and CDR2 SVGAGI (reference sequence).

This clone was seen a single time. The chain has TRBV5-1 and TRBJ1-2; no clear D. The V end was cut by 0 bases, the J end by 6 bases, with 9 bases between. Looked up from germline, CDR1 is SGHRS and CDR2 is YFSETQ. This CDR3 region has 13 residues. The CDR3 sequence is CASSLDPRNGYTF. The DNA for the CDR3 is TGCGCCAGCAGCTTGGATCCCAGGAATGGCTACACCTTC.

V and J are TRBV5-4 and TRBJ2-3; D is perhaps TRBD1 (5 bases). V gave up 1 base and J gave up 5 bases, with 11 bases separating them. Germline assignment: CDR1 SGHNT and CDR2 YYREEE (reference sequence). The CDR3 loop spans 14 amino acids. The CDR3 bases are TGTGCCAGCAGCTTGAGGGGATGGGGAGATACGCAGTATTTT. Its translation: CASSLRGWGDTQYF.

The chain recombines TRBV11-2 with TRBJ2-1, with D perhaps matching TRBD1 (7 bases). The V gene lost 5 bases and the J gene lost 5 bases, with 19 bases spanning the gap. CDR3 length: 16 residues. Per germline, CDR1 SGHAT and CDR2 FQNNGV. The CDR3 region is CASSPHRGGLDNEQFF. CDR3 in DNA: TGTGCCAGCAGCCCCCACAGGGGAGGACTTGACAATGAGCAGTTCTTC.

CDR3 sequence reads: CASSYRPGQRVEKLFF. CDR3 sequence (DNA): TGTGCCAGCAGTTACCGACCGGGACAGAGGGTTGAAAAACTGTTTTTT. The gene calls are TRBV6-5 and TRBJ1-4, with TRBD1 matching over 7 bases. J was trimmed by 7 bases and V by 2 bases; bases with no gene match: 10. CDR3 length: 16 residues. Germline CDR1 and CDR2: MNHEY and SVGAGI.

This clone appeared a few times. V is TRBV6-1 and J is TRBJ1-2; 8 bases agree with TRBD1. The V gene's germline CDR1 is MNHNS and CDR2 SASEGT. The J segment lost 0 bases and the V segment lost 6 bases, leaving 3 bases of the junction unmatched. CDR3 length equals 14 residues. Here the CDR3 reads CASRGQATNYGYTF. In DNA form, the CDR3 reads TGTGCCAGCAGGGGACAGGCCACTAACTATGGCTACACCTTC.

The chain links TRBV28 to TRBJ1-1; D gene unclear. V gave up 2 bases and J gave up 4 bases, with 11 bases separating them. The CDR3 sequence is 14 residues long. Germline V gene data show CDR1 as MDHEN and CDR2 as SYDVKM. The CDR3 nucleotides read TGTGCCAGCAGTTTAATAGGAGTGAGCACTGAAGCTTTCTTT. It yields the protein CASSLIGVSTEAFF.

This clone came up a few times. CDR3 in DNA: TGTGCCAGCAGTGAAGCTGGTTCTGAGGGATACGAGCAGTACTTC. It encodes CASSEAGSEGYEQYF. The chain recombines TRBV6-1 with TRBJ2-7; possibly TRBD2 for D (5 bases). V dropped 0 bases and J dropped 4 bases, with 13 bases sitting between them. Looked up from germline, CDR1 is MNHNS and CDR2 is SASEGT. The CDR3 totals 15 residues.

V gene TRBV19 combines with J gene TRBJ2-6, with a tentative D call TRBD2 (5 bases). The germline V gene has CDR1 LNHDA and CDR2 SQIVND (reference sequence). The CDR3 spans 17 residues. Trimming left V 8 bases short and J 3 bases short, with 20 bases between. Here the CDR3 reads CASRPRSRGDGANVLTF. The CDR3 DNA reads TGTGCCAGTCGCCCCCGCTCCCGGGGAGATGGGGCCAACGTCCTGACTTTC. The full variable domain, its missing parts supplied by reference TRBV19 and TRBJ2-6, is DGGITQSPKYLFRKEGQNVTLSCEQNLNHDAMYWYRQDPGQGLRLIYYSQIVNDFQKGDIAEGYSVSREKKESFPLTVTSAQKNPTAFYLCASRPRSRGDGANVLTFGAGSRLTVL.